This T cell receptor beta chain was obtained from a study of identical twins. Study-wide points: Cross-sectional statistics, not tracking of the same donors, supported the conclusions. Reduced insertions were recorded for abundant cord blood beta clonotypes, with no such pattern in memory repertoires.

TCRdb analysed the 5' RACE reads with MiXCR anew, one entry per CDR3 protein. The sample lists about 1.7 million distinct CDR3 sequences, roughly 35% occurring once. About this clonotype: Its antigen is undetermined.

The CDR3 contains 17 residues. Per the germline V gene, CDR1 is SGDLS and CDR2 is YYNGEE. V shed 0 bases and J 0 bases; nucleotides not matched to a gene: 4. The source material was cord blood. This chain links TRBV9 with TRBJ2-1, with 9 bases matching TRBD2. This TCR came from a newborn girl in good health. The CDR3 bases are TGTGCCAGCAGCGTAGGCCTAGCGGGGAGCTCCTACAATGAGCAGTTCTTC. Protein product: CASSVGLAGSSYNEQFF.